The 17 T cell receptor beta chains below all came from one sample that was sequenced in a study of shared clonotypes between healthy human individuals. Method: immunoSEQ multiplex PCR; TCRdb's copy keeps in-frame clones and lacks some. The data show millions of clones, with around 90% seen just once and 0.11% to 0.15% held by the top ten. The source material was naive CD4+ T cells sorted from blood. Subset reported: CD45RA+ positively selected. These receptors were collected from a man aged 18 to 29 in good health.

The chain has TRBV6-6 and TRBJ2-5, with D possibly being TRBD2 (6 bases). The assigned J gene may be wrong: the sequence end matches TRBJ2-7 better. This CDR3 is built from 14 residues. From germline, CDR1 is MNHNY and CDR2 SVGAGI (reference sequence). CDR3 protein: CASYQPGLGYEQYF. Here the CDR3 DNA reads TGTGCCAGCTATCAGCCGGGACTTGGCTACGAGCAGTACTTC.

V usage is TRBV28 and J usage is TRBJ1-1; 9 bases are shared with TRBD1. V shed 5 bases and J 7 bases; nucleotides not matched to a gene: 8. The CDR3 has 14 residues. Looked up from germline, CDR1 is MDHEN and CDR2 is SYDVKM. The CDR3 DNA follows: TGTGCCAGCAGTCTACGGGACAGGGCATTTGAAGCTTTCTTT. It translates to CASSLRDRAFEAFF.

The gene calls are TRBV30 and TRBJ1-1; unclear D gene. CDR1 and CDR2 from the germline V gene are GTSNPN and SVGIG (reference sequence). CDR3 length equals 13 residues. The V end was cut by 4 bases, the J end by 2 bases, with 11 bases between. As DNA, the CDR3 is TGTGCCTGGACTACACAGATCAACACTGAAGCTTTCTTT. Amino acid sequence: CAWTTQINTEAFF.

CDR3 protein: CASSPPEVAQETQYF. CDR3 sequence (DNA): TGTGCCAGCAGCCCACCGGAGGTGGCACAAGAGACCCAGTACTTC. This chain links TRBV7-2 with TRBJ2-5; D might be TRBD2 (5 bases). Germline V CDR1 and CDR2: SGHTA, FQGNSA. The CDR3 has 15 amino acids. The V end was cut by 5 bases, the J end by 2 bases, with 15 bases between.

This chain links TRBV7-9 with TRBJ1-6, with a weak D call TRBD1 (5 bases). In germline, CDR1 is SEHNR, CDR2 FQNEAQ (reference sequence). The CDR3 consists of 17 residues. The V end was cut by 4 bases, the J end by 6 bases, with 19 bases between. The CDR3 nucleotides are TGTGCCAGCAGCTCCACATACCAGGGTCTTTTTAATTCACCCCTCCACTTT. The encoded protein is CASSSTYQGLFNSPLHF.

V usage is TRBV7-8 and J usage is TRBJ1-3; TRBD1 is a possible D gene (5 bases). The V and J ends lost 4 bases and 2 bases respectively, with 9 bases between them. CDR3 length: 14 residues. Germline CDR1 SGHVS, CDR2 FQNEAQ. As DNA, the CDR3 is TGTGCCAGCAGCTCAGGGACCACTGGAAACACCATATATTTT. Its translation: CASSSGTTGNTIYF.

The chain combines TRBV29-1 with TRBJ2-7, with a weak D call TRBD2 (6 bases). Per germline, CDR1 SQVTM and CDR2 ANQGSEA. V was shortened by 1 base and J by 5 bases, with 12 bases between the two germline ends. The CDR3 length is 13 residues. The CDR3 DNA is TGCAGCGTTGAAGGATGGGACTGGAACGAGCAGTACTTC. The encoded protein is CSVEGWDWNEQYF.

V and J are TRBV6-1 and TRBJ2-5; 9 nucleotides agree with TRBD2. Germline V gene lookup returns CDR1 MNHNS and CDR2 SASEGT. The CDR3 sequence is 15 residues long. V gave up 7 bases and J gave up 5 bases; unmatched junction bases: 11. CDR3 nucleotides: TGTGCCAGCATCGAGGCGGGAGGGCCCGGGGAGACCCAGTACTTC. Translation: CASIEAGGPGETQYF.

V usage is TRBV5-6 and J usage is TRBJ1-6; D is undetermined. CDR1 and CDR2 (germline): SGHDT, YYEEEE. V was shortened by 0 bases and J by 7 bases, with 11 bases between the two germline ends. There are 15 residues in the CDR3. DNA for the CDR3: TGTGCCAGCAGCTTGGTGGGTGGAGGGAATTCACCCCTCCACTTT. It specifies CASSLVGGGNSPLHF.

V is TRBV4-3 and J is TRBJ2-3, with 8 bases matching TRBD2. CDR3 length equals 15 residues. CDR1 is LGHNA, CDR2 YSLEER, per germline. With V trimmed by 4 bases and J by 2 bases, 5 bases remained unmatched. CDR3 nucleotides: TGCGCCAGCAGCCCCACTAGCGGAGACACAGATACGCAGTATTTT. It codes for CASSPTSGDTDTQYF.

This chain uses TRBV6-5 with TRBJ2-2; D gene unclear. Looked up from germline, CDR1 is MNHEY and CDR2 is SVGAGI. The germline V and J ends were trimmed by 7 bases and 7 bases, with 10 bases remaining between them. There are 12 residues in the CDR3. DNA for the CDR3: TGTGCCAGCAAATCCCCTAACGGGGAGCTGTTTTTT. This encodes CASKSPNGELFF.

This clone was counted once. The chain is built from TRBV4-3 and TRBJ2-1, with D hard to call. The germline V gene has CDR1 LGHNA and CDR2 YSLEER. CDR3 length: 15 amino acids. Between the trimmed V and J ends, which lost 0 bases and 0 bases, there was a span of 6 bases. The CDR3 DNA follows: TGCGCCAGCAGCCAAGAATATAGCTCCTACAATGAGCAGTTCTTC. Its translation: CASSQEYSSYNEQFF.

The chain has TRBV7-2 and TRBJ1-3; no clear D gene. Trimming pared 2 bases from V and 0 bases from J, leaving 11 bases between. Germline V CDR1 and CDR2: SGHTA, FQGNSA. The CDR3 loop spans 16 amino acids. Written as DNA, the CDR3 is TGTGCCAGCAGCTTAACCCGCCAGAACTCTGGAAACACCATATATTTT. Protein product: CASSLTRQNSGNTIYF.

The CDR3 nucleotides read TGTGCCAGCAGCCGCGCCCTTAGCGGGAGTGAGGGCACAGATACGCAGTATTTT. It codes for CASSRALSGSEGTDTQYF. This rearrangement joins TRBV7-8 to TRBJ2-3, with TRBD2 matching over 9 bases. V shed 5 bases and J 1 base; nucleotides not matched to a gene: 13. Germline V CDR1 and CDR2: SGHVS, FQNEAQ. The CDR3 covers 18 residues.

The chain couples TRBV15 to TRBJ1-6; 9 nucleotides align to TRBD1. Germline CDR1 is LNHNV and CDR2 is YYDKDF (reference sequence). V was pared by 3 bases and J by 2 bases, with 2 bases of the junction left unmatched. This CDR3 has 16 residues. The CDR3: CATSRGQGPYNSPLHF. The DNA for the CDR3 is TGTGCCACCAGCAGGGGACAGGGCCCCTATAATTCACCCCTCCACTTT.

This chain joins TRBV28 and TRBJ2-7, with unresolved D. This CDR3 has 15 amino acids. Trimming shortened V by 3 bases and J by 0 bases, and 12 bases separated the two germline ends. In germline, CDR1 is MDHEN, CDR2 SYDVKM. CDR3 amino acids: CASSFAQVLSYEQYF. The CDR3 DNA sequence: TGTGCCAGCAGTTTTGCCCAGGTCCTCTCCTACGAGCAGTACTTC. The whole variable domain, filled in from reference TRBV28 and TRBJ2-7, reads DVKVTQSSRYLVKRTGEKVFLECVQDMDHENMFWYRQDPGLGLRLIYFSYDVKMKEKGDIPEGYSVSREKKERFSLILESASTNQTSMYLCASSFAQVLSYEQYFGPGTRLTVT.

The rearrangement links TRBV9 to TRBJ1-1; tentative D call: TRBD1 (6 bases). V gave up 0 bases and J gave up 4 bases, with 13 bases separating them. The germline V gene encodes CDR1 SGDLS and CDR2 YYNGEE. The CDR3 length is 15 residues. The CDR3 bases are TGTGCCAGCAGCGTAGGAGTCGGGGGCGGCACTGAAGCTTTCTTT. Amino acids: CASSVGVGGGTEAFF.